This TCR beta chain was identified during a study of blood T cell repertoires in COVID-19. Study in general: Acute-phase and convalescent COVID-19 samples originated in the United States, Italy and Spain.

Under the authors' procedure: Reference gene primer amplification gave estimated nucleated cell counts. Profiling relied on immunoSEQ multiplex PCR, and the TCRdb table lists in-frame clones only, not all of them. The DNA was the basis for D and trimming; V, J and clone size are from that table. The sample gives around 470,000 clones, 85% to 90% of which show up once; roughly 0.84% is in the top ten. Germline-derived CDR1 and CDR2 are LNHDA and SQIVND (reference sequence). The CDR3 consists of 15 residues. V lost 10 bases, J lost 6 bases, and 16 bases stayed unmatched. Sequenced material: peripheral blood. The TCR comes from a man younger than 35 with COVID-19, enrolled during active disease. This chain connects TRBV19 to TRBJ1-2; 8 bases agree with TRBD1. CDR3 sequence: CATQVGDRKRNGYTF. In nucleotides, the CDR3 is TGTGCCACCCAAGTCGGGGACAGGAAACGAAATGGCTACACCTTC.